A single sample is the source of the 22 T cell receptor beta chains below, sequenced in a study of blood T cell repertoires in COVID-19. Sequencing used immunoSEQ multiplex PCR; TCRdb keeps in-frame clones, though not all of them. The data show more than 150,000 clones, about 83% seen once. What was sequenced was peripheral blood. The source is a woman aged 80 or over with acute or convalescent COVID-19.

CDR3 bases: TGTGCCAGCAGTTACTCACGACAGGACCCCTACGAGCAGTACTTC. It encodes CASSYSRQDPYEQYF. J is TRBJ2-7 and V is TRBV6-5; perhaps TRBD1 as D (6 bases). Germline values: CDR1 MNHEY, CDR2 SVGAGI. Trimming left V 0 bases short and J 2 bases short, with 11 bases between. The CDR3 covers 15 residues.

This chain uses TRBV5-1 with TRBJ1-1, with D hard to call. The CDR3 is 14 amino acids. Per the germline V gene, CDR1 is SGHRS and CDR2 is YFSETQ. Trimming shortened V by 4 bases and J by 1 base, and 11 bases separated the two germline ends. The chain's CDR3 is CASSVVGRNTEAFF. The CDR3 DNA sequence: TGCGCCAGCAGCGTCGTGGGGAGGAACACTGAAGCTTTCTTT.

The sample holds a few counts of this clone. The chain has TRBV29-1 and TRBJ1-2; tentative D call: TRBD1 (5 bases). This CDR3 contains 14 residues. Germline V gene lookup returns CDR1 SQVTM and CDR2 ANQGSEA. The V end lost 3 bases, the J end lost 4 bases, and 15 bases lay between the germline ends. In DNA form, the CDR3 reads TGCAGCGTTGAGGGCCCGGCGGGACCCTATGGCTACACCTTC. Protein sequence: CSVEGPAGPYGYTF.

V gene TRBV5-4 combines with J gene TRBJ1-1; a possible D gene is TRBD1 (5 bases). The CDR3 is 14 amino acids. Trimming took 1 base from V and 2 from J, leaving 9 bases between them. CDR1 SGHNT and CDR2 YYREEE come from the germline V gene (reference sequence). As DNA, the CDR3 is TGTGCCAGCAGCTTGCCTAGGGGCAACACTGAAGCTTTCTTT. Translating it yields CASSLPRGNTEAFF.

This clone came up once. The chain links TRBV5-1 to TRBJ2-2; unclear D gene. CDR3 length equals 15 residues. CDR1 is SGHRS and CDR2 is YFSETQ in the germline V gene. Trimming left V 0 bases short and J 6 bases short, with 12 bases between. CDR3 loop: CASSLGGSSAGELFF. In DNA form, the CDR3 reads TGCGCCAGCAGCTTGGGAGGTAGTTCGGCCGGGGAGCTGTTTTTT.

This rearrangement joins TRBV5-1 to TRBJ2-3; 7 bases are shared with TRBD1. Germline trimming cut 5 bases from V and 5 bases from J; bases unmatched to any gene: 8. Germline V gene sequence: CDR1 SGHRS, CDR2 YFSETQ. This CDR3 is built from 14 residues. CDR3 region: CASRRGLGIDTQYF. The CDR3 DNA sequence: TGCGCCAGCAGAAGGGGGCTGGGGATAGATACGCAGTATTTT. Full variable domain (missing parts from reference TRBV5-1 and TRBJ2-3): KAGVTQTPRYLIKTRGQQVTLSCSPISGHRSVSWYQQTPGQGLQFLFEYFSETQRNKGNFPGRFSGRQFSNSRSEMNVSTLELGDSALYLCASRRGLGIDTQYFGPGTRLTVL.

The gene calls are TRBV27 and TRBJ1-2; TRBD1 aligns across 10 bases. The CDR3 runs to 17 residues. V lost 6 bases and J lost 8; bases outside the gene matches: 18. The V gene's germline CDR1 is MNHEY and CDR2 SMNVEV (reference sequence). The CDR3 nucleotides are TGTGCCAGCAGATCCCGGAGGACAGGGGGAGTCGTGCGGGGCTACACCTTC. Translated: CASRSRRTGGVVRGYTF.

The table lists this clone with a few counts. V gene TRBV28 combines with J gene TRBJ2-7; D is ambiguous. Trimming took off 6 bases at V and 0 bases at J, with 3 bases between the two ends. The CDR3 has 11 residues. Germline CDR1 is MDHEN and CDR2 is SYDVKM. The CDR3 here is CASSSSYEQYF. DNA for the CDR3: TGTGCCAGCAGCTCCTCCTACGAGCAGTACTTC.

V usage is TRBV6-5 and J usage is TRBJ2-5, with 8 bases aligning to TRBD1. V was pared by 0 bases and J by 5 bases, with 5 bases of the junction left unmatched. There are 15 residues in the CDR3. Looked up from germline, CDR1 is MNHEY and CDR2 is SVGAGI. The CDR3, as DNA: TGTGCCAGCAGTTACTCCGACAGGGGTCTGGAGACCCAGTACTTC. Amino acid sequence: CASSYSDRGLETQYF.

V usage is TRBV19 and J usage is TRBJ1-5; weak D call: TRBD1 (6 bases). In germline, CDR1 is LNHDA, CDR2 SQIVND (reference sequence). The CDR3 has 15 residues. Deletions cut 6 bases from V and 0 bases from J, with 12 bases between. The CDR3 region is CASRRQEYSNQPQHF. The CDR3 DNA follows: TGTGCCAGTAGGAGACAGGAGTATAGCAATCAGCCCCAGCATTTT.

This clone was seen only once. The chain links TRBV3-1 (or the pseudogene TRBV3-2) to TRBJ2-7; 8 bases are shared with TRBD1. CDR3 length equals 15 residues. The V segment lost 1 base and the J segment 4 bases; nucleotides outside the gene matches: 6. Germline loops: CDR1 LGHDT, CDR2 YNNKEL (reference sequence). The CDR3: CASSQAWTGYYEQYF. Here the CDR3 DNA reads TGTGCCAGCAGCCAAGCCTGGACAGGGTATTACGAGCAGTACTTC.

This sequence joins TRBV11-2 and TRBJ2-7; 7 bases line up with TRBD2. Germline loops: CDR1 SGHAT, CDR2 FQNNGV. The CDR3 length is 19 residues. The J segment lost 2 bases and the V segment lost 0 bases, leaving 16 bases of the junction unmatched. In nucleotides, the CDR3 is TGTGCCAGCAGCTTAGAGCCCGGGAGGTCCGATTCCTCACCCTACGAGCAGTACTTC. This translates into CASSLEPGRSDSSPYEQYF.

The chain uses TRBV11-1 and TRBJ2-1; tentative D call: TRBD2 (7 bases). The germline CDR1 and CDR2 sequences are SGHAT and FQDESV (reference sequence). Deletions cut 4 bases from V and 7 bases from J, with 17 bases between. This CDR3 has 15 residues. CDR3 region: CASSWEGRGKNEQFF. The CDR3 DNA is TGTGCCAGCAGCTGGGAGGGCAGGGGAAAAAATGAGCAGTTCTTC.

This clone was recorded only once. The rearrangement joins TRBV7-9 to TRBJ2-7, with 9 bases fitting TRBD1. V was pared by 5 bases and J by 3 bases, with 11 bases of the junction left unmatched. CDR1 and CDR2 from the germline V gene are SEHNR and FQNEAQ (reference sequence). This CDR3 has 16 residues. The DNA of the CDR3 is TGTGCCAGCAGCGCCAGTCCCGGGACAGGGATCTACGAGCAGTACTTC. Translation: CASSASPGTGIYEQYF. Full variable domain (remainder filled in from reference TRBV7-9 and TRBJ2-7): DTGVSQNPRHKITKRGQNVTFRCDPISEHNRLYWYRQTLGQGPEFLTYFQNEAQLEKSRLLSDRFSAERPKGSFSTLEIQRTEQGDSAMYLCASSASPGTGIYEQYFGPGTRLTVT.

The V call is TRBV14, the J call TRBJ2-3; 13 positions match TRBD2. The ends lost 4 bases at V and 7 bases at J; junction bases unmatched: 2. Germline V gives CDR1 SGHDN, CDR2 FVKESK. The CDR3 has 14 residues. The CDR3 spells CASSPGLAGYTQYF. CDR3 coding DNA: TGTGCCAGCAGCCCGGGACTAGCGGGATATACGCAGTATTTT.

This clone was recorded a few times. J is TRBJ2-5 and V is TRBV20-1; 7 nucleotides agree with TRBD1. This CDR3 contains 11 residues. Germline CDR1 and CDR2: DFQATT and SNEGSKA (reference sequence). Unmatched junction bases numbered 2, after V lost 5 bases and J lost 5 bases. The DNA of the CDR3 is TGCAGTGCTCCACAGGGGGAGACCCAGTACTTC. It specifies CSAPQGETQYF.

V and J are TRBV5-5 and TRBJ1-1, with D perhaps TRBD1 (6 bases). The CDR3 spans 16 residues. Germline-derived CDR1 and CDR2 are SGHKS and YYEKEE (reference sequence). V shed 3 bases and J shed 0 bases, with 15 bases lying between them. DNA for the CDR3: TGTGCCAGCAGCTCCTCGTACAGGGACATGAACACTGAAGCTTTCTTT. The encoded protein is CASSSSYRDMNTEAFF. The whole variable domain, remainder taken from reference TRBV5-5 and TRBJ1-1, is DAGVTQSPTHLIKTRGQQVTLRCSPISGHKSVSWYQQVLGQGPQFIFQYYEKEERGRGNFPDRFSARQFPNYSSELNVNALLLGDSALYLCASSSSYRDMNTEAFFGQGTRLTVV.

This rearrangement joins TRBV5-1 to TRBJ1-4; a weak D match, TRBD1 (5 bases). Trimming pared 6 bases from V and 8 bases from J, leaving 20 bases between. The CDR3 contains 15 residues. Germline values: CDR1 SGHRS, CDR2 YFSETQ. The CDR3 sequence: CASTLGDARDEKLFF. The DNA of the CDR3 is TGCGCCAGCACCTTAGGTGACGCGCGGGACGAAAAACTGTTTTTT.

This clone occurred a few times. The chain recombines TRBV5-1 with TRBJ2-5, with D tentatively TRBD2 (6 bases). The V end was cut by 1 base, the J end by 0 bases, with 13 bases between. Germline CDR1 and CDR2: SGHRS and YFSETQ. The CDR3 sequence is 16 residues long. CDR3 nucleotide sequence: TGCGCCAGCAGCTTGATCGGGGGATGGGACCAAGAGACCCAGTACTTC. It specifies CASSLIGGWDQETQYF.

V and J are TRBV6-5 and TRBJ1-3, with D unresolved. Trimming pared 6 bases from V and 0 bases from J, leaving 12 bases between. The CDR3 sequence is 15 residues long. The V gene's germline CDR1 is MNHEY and CDR2 SVGAGI. The CDR3 spells CASRTDGNSGNTIYF. The CDR3 DNA reads as TGTGCCAGCAGGACCGACGGGAACTCTGGAAACACCATATATTTT.

The rearrangement links TRBV5-4 to TRBJ1-6, with TRBD1 matching over 7 bases. Looked up from germline, CDR1 is SGHNT and CDR2 is YYREEE (reference sequence). The V and J ends lost 0 bases and 8 bases, in that order; junction bases with no gene match: 8. The CDR3 runs to 16 residues. CDR3 amino acids: CASSLAGGGPHSPLHF. The DNA of the CDR3 is TGTGCCAGCAGCTTGGCCGGAGGGGGCCCTCATTCACCCCTCCACTTT.

There are a few counts of this clone. The chain recombines TRBV15 with TRBJ2-5; TRBD2 matches 10 bases. The CDR3 has 16 amino acids. Losses at the gene ends were 5 bases for V and 2 bases for J; bases not matched to a gene: 8. The germline V gene has CDR1 LNHNV and CDR2 YYDKDF (reference sequence). The CDR3 coding sequence is TGTGCCACCAGCGGGCGCTTAGCGGGGGGACAAGAGACCCAGTACTTC. Encoded protein: CATSGRLAGGQETQYF.